Sequencing of this TCR beta chain was carried out in a study of shared clonotypes between healthy human individuals. Looking at the study overall: The study drew on two women and a few men aged 18 to 49 as donors.

The germline gives CDR1 MNHEY, CDR2 SVGAGI. With 5 bases removed from V and 4 bases from J, the gap between germline ends came to 12 bases. This CDR3 is built from 15 residues. Terminally differentiated effector memory CD45RA+ cells were excluded from the naive CD8 cells, which were CD45RO-negative and positively selected for CCR7. The material for each subset, its genomic DNA, was split evenly across several immunoSEQ plates. The method was immunoSEQ multiplex PCR; TCRdb's version includes in-frame clones alone and lacks a portion of them. The sample consists of about 2 million clones, approximately 95% of them appearing once. Regarding the study as a whole: Relative to their counterparts shared across all four donors, non-shared clonotypes exhibited diminished generation probabilities.

A note on this clone: Its cognate antigen is unknown.

The clonotype was recovered from a young man in good health. This sequence joins TRBV6-5 and TRBJ1-6, with TRBD1 as a possible D gene (5 bases). The sequenced sample was naive CD8+ T cells sorted from blood. CDR3 DNA sequence: TGTGCCAGCAGTGTAGGGGAGCTATATAATTCACCCCTCCACTTT. Protein product: CASSVGELYNSPLHF.